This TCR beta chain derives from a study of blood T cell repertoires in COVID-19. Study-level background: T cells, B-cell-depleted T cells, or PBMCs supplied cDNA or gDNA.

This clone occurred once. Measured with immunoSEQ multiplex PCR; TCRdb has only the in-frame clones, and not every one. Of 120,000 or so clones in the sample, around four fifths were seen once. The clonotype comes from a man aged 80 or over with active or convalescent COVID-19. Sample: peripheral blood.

CDR3 amino acids: CASSLVLAQETQYF. In DNA, the CDR3 is TGCGCCAGCAGCTTGGTACTAGCCCAAGAGACCCAGTACTTC. The chain links TRBV5-1 to TRBJ2-5; weak D call: TRBD2 (6 bases). Trimming shortened V by 0 bases and J by 1 base, and 7 bases separated the two germline ends. The V gene's germline CDR1 is SGHRS and CDR2 YFSETQ. The CDR3 runs 14 residues. Filled out from reference TRBV5-1 and TRBJ2-5, the complete variable domain reads KAGVTQTPRYLIKTRGQQVTLSCSPISGHRSVSWYQQTPGQGLQFLFEYFSETQRNKGNFPGRFSGRQFSNSRSEMNVSTLELGDSALYLCASSLVLAQETQYFGPGTRLLVL.